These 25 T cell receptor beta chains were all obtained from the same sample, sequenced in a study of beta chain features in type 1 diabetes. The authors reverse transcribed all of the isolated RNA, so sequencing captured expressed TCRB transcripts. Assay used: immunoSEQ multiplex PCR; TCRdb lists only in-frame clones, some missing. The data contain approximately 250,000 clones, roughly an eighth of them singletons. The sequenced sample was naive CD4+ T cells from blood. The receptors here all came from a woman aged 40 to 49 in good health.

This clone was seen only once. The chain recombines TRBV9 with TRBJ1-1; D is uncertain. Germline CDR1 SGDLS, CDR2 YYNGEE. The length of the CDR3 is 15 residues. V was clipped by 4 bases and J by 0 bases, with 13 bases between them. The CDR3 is CASSPSVAVNTEAFF. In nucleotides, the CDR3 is TGTGCCAGCAGCCCTAGTGTGGCGGTGAACACTGAAGCTTTCTTT.

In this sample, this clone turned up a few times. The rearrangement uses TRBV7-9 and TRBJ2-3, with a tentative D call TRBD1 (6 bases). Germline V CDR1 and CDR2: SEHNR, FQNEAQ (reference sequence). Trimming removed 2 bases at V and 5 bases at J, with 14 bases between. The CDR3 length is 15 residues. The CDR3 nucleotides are TGTGCCAGCAGCTTATTTCCAGGGGCTGAAGATACGCAGTATTTT. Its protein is CASSLFPGAEDTQYF.

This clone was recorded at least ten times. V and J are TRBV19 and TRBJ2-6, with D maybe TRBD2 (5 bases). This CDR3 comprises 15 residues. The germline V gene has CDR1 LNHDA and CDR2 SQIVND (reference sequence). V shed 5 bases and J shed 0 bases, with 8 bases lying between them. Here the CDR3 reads CASSFGVSGANVLTF. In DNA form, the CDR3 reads TGTGCCAGTAGTTTCGGGGTCTCTGGGGCCAACGTCCTGACTTTC.

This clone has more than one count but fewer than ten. The CDR3, as DNA: TGTGCCAGCAGGCGGCACGGCAGCTCTGGAAACACCATATATTTT. It is translated as CASRRHGSSGNTIYF. V gene TRBV25-1 combines with J gene TRBJ1-3; D is unclear. Trimming stripped 6 bases from V and 0 bases from J, with 12 bases between. This CDR3 has 15 residues. CDR1 is MGHDK and CDR2 is SYGVNS in the germline V gene.

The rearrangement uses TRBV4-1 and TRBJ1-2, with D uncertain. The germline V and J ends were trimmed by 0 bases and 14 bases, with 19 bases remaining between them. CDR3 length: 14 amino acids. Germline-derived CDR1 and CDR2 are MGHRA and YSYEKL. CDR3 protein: CASSQEVREMTVTF. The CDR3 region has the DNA TGCGCCAGCAGCCAAGAAGTACGCGAGATGACTGTTACCTTC.

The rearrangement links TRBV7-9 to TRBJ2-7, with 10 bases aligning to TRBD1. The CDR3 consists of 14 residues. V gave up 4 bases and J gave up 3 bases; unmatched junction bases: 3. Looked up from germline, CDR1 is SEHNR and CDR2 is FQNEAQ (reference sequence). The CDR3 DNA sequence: TGTGCCAGCAGCTACGGGACAGGGGTCTACGAGCAGTACTTC. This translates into CASSYGTGVYEQYF.

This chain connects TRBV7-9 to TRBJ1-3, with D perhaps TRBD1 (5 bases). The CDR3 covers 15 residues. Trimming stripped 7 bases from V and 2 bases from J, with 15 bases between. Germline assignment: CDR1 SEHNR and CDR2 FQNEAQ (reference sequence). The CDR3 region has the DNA TGTGCCAGCACCCTGAGCAGGGATCCTGGAAACACCATATATTTT. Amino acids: CASTLSRDPGNTIYF.

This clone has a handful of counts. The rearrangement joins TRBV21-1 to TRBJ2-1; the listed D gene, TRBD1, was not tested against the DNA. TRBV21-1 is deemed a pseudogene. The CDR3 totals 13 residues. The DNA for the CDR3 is TGTGCCAGCAGCAGGGACACCTACAATGAGCAGTTCTTC. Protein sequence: CASSRDTYNEQFF.

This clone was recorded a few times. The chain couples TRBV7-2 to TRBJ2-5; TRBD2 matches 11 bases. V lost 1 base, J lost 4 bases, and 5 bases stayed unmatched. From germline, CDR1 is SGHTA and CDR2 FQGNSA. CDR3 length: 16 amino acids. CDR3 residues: CASSLVFSGGAETQYF. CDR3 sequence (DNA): TGTGCCAGCAGCTTAGTATTTAGCGGGGGGGCAGAGACCCAGTACTTC.

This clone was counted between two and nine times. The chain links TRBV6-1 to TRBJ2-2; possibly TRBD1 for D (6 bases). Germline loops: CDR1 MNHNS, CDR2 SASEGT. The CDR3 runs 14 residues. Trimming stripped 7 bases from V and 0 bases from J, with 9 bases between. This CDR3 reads CASTGTTNTGELFF. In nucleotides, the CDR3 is TGTGCCAGCACCGGGACAACGAACACCGGGGAGCTGTTTTTT.

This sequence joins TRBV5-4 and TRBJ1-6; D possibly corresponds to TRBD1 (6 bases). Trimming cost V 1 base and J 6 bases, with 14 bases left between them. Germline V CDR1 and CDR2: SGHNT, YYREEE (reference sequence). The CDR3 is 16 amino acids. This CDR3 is CASSLLGAGVNSPLHF. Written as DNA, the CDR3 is TGTGCCAGCAGCTTGTTGGGGGCAGGTGTTAATTCACCCCTCCACTTT. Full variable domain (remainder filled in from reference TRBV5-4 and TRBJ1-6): ETGVTQSPTHLIKTRGQQVTLRCSSQSGHNTVSWYQQALGQGPQFIFQYYREEENGRGNFPPRFSGLQFPNYSSELNVNALELDDSALYLCASSLLGAGVNSPLHFGNGTRLTVT.

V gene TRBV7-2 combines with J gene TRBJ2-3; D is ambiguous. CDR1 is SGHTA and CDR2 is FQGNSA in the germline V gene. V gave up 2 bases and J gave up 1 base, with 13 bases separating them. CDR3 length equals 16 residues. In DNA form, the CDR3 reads TGTGCCAGCAGCTTACTTCCTCTGCGTGGCACAGATACGCAGTATTTT. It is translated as CASSLLPLRGTDTQYF.

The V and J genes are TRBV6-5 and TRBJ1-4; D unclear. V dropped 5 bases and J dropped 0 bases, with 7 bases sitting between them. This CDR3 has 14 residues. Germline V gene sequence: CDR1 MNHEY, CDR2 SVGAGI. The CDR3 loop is CASSREATNEKLFF. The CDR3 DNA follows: TGTGCCAGCAGTAGAGAAGCAACTAATGAAAAACTGTTTTTT.

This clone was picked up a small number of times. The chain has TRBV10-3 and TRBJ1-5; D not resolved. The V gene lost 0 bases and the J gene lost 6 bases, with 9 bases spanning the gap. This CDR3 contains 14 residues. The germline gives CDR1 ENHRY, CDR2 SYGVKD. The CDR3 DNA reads TGTGCCATCAGTGAGTCTGCTGGGAGTCAGCCCCAGCATTTT. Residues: CAISESAGSQPQHF.

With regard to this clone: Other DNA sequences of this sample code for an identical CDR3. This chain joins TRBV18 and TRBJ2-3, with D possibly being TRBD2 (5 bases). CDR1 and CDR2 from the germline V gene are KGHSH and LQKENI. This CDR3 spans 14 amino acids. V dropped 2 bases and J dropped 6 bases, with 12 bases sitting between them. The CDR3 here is CASSPAAGFDTQYF. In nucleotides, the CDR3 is TGTGCCAGCTCACCAGCCGCGGGCTTCGATACGCAGTATTTT.

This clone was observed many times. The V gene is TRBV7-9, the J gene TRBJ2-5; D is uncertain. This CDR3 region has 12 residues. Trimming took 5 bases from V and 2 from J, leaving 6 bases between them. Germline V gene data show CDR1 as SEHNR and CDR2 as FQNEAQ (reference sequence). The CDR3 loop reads CASSRGQETQYF. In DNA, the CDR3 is TGTGCCAGCAGCCGCGGACAAGAGACCCAGTACTTC.

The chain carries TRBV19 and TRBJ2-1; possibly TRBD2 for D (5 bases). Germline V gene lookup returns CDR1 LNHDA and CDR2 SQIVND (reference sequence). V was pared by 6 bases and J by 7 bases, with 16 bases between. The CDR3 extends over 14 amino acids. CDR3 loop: CASSMVGSGNEQFF. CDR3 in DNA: TGTGCCAGTAGCATGGTCGGTTCGGGGAATGAGCAGTTCTTC.

The DNA for the CDR3 is TGCGCCAGCAGCATCAGCGGGGGGGTCGTCGAGACCCAGTACTTC. This codes for CASSISGGVVETQYF. This chain uses TRBV5-1 with TRBJ2-5; 10 nucleotides match TRBD2. Germline assignment: CDR1 SGHRS and CDR2 YFSETQ. After removal of 4 bases from V and 5 bases from J, the junction contained 8 bases not matched to a gene. CDR3 length: 15 amino acids.

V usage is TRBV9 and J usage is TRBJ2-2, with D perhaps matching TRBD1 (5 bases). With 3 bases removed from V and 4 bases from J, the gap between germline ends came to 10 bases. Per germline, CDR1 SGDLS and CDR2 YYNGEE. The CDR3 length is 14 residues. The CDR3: CASSGGLFTGELFF. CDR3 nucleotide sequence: TGTGCCAGCAGCGGGGGCCTGTTCACCGGGGAGCTGTTTTTT.

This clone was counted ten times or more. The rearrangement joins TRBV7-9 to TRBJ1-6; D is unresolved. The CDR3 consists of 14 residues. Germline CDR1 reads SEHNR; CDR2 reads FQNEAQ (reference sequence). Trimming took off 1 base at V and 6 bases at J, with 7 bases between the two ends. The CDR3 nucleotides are TGTGCCAGCAGCTTAGTTCGGGTTAATTCACCCCTCCACTTT. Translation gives CASSLVRVNSPLHF.

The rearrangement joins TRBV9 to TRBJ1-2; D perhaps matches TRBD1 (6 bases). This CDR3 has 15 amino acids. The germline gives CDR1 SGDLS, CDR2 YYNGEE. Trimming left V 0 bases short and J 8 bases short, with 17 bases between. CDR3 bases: TGTGCCAGCAGCGTAGCAGGGCGGCAGGGGCTCGGCTACACCTTC. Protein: CASSVAGRQGLGYTF. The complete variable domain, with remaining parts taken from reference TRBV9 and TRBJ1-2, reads DSGVTQTPKHLITATGQRVTLRCSPRSGDLSVYWYQQSLDQGLQFLIQYYNGEERAKGNILERFSAQQFPDLHSELNLSSLELGDSALYFCASSVAGRQGLGYTFGSGTRLTVV.

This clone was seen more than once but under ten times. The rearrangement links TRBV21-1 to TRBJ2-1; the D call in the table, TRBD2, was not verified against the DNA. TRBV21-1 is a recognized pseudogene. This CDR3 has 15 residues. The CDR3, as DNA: TGTGCCAGCAGCAAACTCCAGCGGGGCTGGAGGGAGCAGTTCTTC. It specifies CASSKLQRGWREQFF.

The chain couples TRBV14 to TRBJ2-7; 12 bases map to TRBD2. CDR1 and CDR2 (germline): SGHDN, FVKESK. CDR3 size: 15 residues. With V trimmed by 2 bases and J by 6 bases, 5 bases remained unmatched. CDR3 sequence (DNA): TGTGCCAGCAGCCAACTACTAGCGGGGGGCGGCGAGCAGTACTTC. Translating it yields CASSQLLAGGGEQYF.

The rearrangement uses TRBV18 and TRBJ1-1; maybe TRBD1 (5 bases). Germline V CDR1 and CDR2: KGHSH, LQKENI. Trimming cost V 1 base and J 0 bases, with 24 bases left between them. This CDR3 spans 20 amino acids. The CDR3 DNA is TGTGCCAGCTCACCACTCCCGGGGGTATCTTCCGAACATATGAACACTGAAGCTTTCTTT. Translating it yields CASSPLPGVSSEHMNTEAFF.

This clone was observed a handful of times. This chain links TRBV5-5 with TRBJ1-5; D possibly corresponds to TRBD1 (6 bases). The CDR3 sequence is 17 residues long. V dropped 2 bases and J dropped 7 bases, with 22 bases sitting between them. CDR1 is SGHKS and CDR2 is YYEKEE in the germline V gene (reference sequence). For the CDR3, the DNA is TGTGCCAGCAGCTTAGGGGGATGGGGGCGCTTATCCCAGCCCCAGCATTTT. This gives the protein CASSLGGWGRLSQPQHF.